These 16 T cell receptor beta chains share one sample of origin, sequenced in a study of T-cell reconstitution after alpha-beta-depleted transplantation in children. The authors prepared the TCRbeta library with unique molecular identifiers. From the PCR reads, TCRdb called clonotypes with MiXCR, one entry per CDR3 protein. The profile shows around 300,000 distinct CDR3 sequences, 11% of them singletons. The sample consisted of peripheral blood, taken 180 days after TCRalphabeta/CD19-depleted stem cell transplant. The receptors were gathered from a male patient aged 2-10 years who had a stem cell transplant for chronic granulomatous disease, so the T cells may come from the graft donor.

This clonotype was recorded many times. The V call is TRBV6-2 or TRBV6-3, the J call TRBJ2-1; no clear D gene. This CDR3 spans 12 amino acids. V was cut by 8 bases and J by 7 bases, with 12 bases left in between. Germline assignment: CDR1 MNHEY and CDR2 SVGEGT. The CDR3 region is CASELRKNEQFF. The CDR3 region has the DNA TGTGCCAGCGAGCTGAGGAAGAATGAGCAGTTCTTC.

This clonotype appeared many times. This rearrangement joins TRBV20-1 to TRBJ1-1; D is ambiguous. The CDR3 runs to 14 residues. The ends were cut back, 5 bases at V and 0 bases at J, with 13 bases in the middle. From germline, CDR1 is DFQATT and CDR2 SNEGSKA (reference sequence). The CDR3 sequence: CSAPGSGVNTEAFF. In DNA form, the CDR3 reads TGCAGTGCTCCCGGGTCCGGAGTGAACACTGAAGCTTTCTTT.

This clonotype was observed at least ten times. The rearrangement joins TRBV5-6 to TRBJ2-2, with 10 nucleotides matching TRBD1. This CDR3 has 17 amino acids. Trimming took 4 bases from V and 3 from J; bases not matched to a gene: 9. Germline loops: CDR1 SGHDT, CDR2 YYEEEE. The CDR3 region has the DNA TGTGCCAGCAGCCTGCTCGGGACAGGGGAGCACACCGGGGAGCTGTTTTTT. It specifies CASSLLGTGEHTGELFF.

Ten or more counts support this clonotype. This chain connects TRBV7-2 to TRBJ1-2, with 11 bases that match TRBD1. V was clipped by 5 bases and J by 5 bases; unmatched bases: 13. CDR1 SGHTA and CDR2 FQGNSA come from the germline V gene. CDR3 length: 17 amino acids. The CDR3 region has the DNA TGTGCCAGCAGCGCCCAAAAAGGGACAGGGGGATTTTATGGCTACACCTTC. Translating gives CASSAQKGTGGFYGYTF.

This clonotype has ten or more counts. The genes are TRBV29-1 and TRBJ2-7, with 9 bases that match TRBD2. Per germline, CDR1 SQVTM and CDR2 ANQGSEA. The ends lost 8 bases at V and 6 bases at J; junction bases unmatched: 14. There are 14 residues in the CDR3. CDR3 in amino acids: CSTREAGGPAEQYF. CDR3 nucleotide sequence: TGCAGCACCCGGGAGGCGGGAGGGCCTGCCGAGCAGTACTTC.

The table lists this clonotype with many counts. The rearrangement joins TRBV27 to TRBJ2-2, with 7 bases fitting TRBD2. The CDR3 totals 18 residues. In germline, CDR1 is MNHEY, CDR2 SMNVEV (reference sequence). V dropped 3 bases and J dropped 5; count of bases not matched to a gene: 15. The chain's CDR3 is CASSFNGAAGVRTGELFF. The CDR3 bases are TGTGCCAGCAGTTTTAATGGGGCGGCGGGAGTCCGGACCGGGGAGCTGTTTTTT.

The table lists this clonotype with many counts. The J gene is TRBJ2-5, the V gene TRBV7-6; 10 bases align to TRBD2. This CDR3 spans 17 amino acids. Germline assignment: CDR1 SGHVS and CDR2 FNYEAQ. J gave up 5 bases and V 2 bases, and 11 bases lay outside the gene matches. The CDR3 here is CASSLSRLAGFPETQYF. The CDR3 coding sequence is TGTGCCAGCAGCTTATCCCGACTAGCGGGTTTCCCGGAGACCCAGTACTTC.

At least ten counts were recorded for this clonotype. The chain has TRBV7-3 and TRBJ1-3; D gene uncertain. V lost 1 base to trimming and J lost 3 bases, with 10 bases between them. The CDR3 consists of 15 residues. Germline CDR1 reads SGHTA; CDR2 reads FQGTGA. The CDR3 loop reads CASSLNGLDGNTIYF. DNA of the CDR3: TGTGCCAGCAGCTTAAACGGGCTGGATGGAAACACCATATATTTT.

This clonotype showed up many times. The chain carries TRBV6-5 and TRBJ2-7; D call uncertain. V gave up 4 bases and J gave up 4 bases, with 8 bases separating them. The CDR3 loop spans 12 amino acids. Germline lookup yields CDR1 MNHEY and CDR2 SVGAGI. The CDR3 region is CASSSPKYEQYF. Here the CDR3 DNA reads TGTGCCAGCAGTTCTCCCAAGTACGAGCAGTACTTC.

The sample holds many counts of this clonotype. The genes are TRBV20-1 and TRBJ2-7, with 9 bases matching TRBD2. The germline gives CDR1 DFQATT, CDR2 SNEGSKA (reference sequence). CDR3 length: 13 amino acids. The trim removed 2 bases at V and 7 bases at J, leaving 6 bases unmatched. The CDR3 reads CSARRAGGQEQYF. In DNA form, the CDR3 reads TGCAGTGCTAGACGTGCGGGGGGGCAAGAGCAGTACTTC.

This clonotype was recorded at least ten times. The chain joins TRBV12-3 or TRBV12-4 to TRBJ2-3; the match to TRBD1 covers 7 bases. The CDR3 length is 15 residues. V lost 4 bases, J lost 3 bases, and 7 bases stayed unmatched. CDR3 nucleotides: TGTGCCAGCAGTTCGCAGACAGGGCCTACAGATACGCAGTATTTT. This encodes CASSSQTGPTDTQYF.

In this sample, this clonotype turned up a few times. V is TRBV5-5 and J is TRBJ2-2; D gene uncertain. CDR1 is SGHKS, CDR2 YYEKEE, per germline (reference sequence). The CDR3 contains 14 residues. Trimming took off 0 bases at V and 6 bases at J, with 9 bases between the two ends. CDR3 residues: CASSLGQFSGELFF. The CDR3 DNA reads TGTGCCAGCAGCTTGGGCCAGTTCTCCGGGGAGCTGTTTTTT.

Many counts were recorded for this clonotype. CDR3 amino acids: CASSSALSTDTQYF. CDR3 nucleotide sequence: TGTGCCAGCAGCTCCGCACTTTCCACAGATACGCAGTATTTT. This sequence joins TRBV7-2 and TRBJ2-3; D uncertain. CDR3 length equals 14 residues. Germline V CDR1 and CDR2: SGHTA, FQGNSA. V lost 4 bases, J lost 2 bases, and 10 bases lay in between. The full variable domain, its missing parts supplied by reference TRBV7-2 and TRBJ2-3, is GAGVSQSPSNKVTEKGKDVELRCDPISGHTALYWYRQSLGQGLEFLIYFQGNSAPDKSGLPSDRFSAERTGGSVSTLTIQRTQQEDSAVYLCASSSALSTDTQYFGPGTRLTVL.

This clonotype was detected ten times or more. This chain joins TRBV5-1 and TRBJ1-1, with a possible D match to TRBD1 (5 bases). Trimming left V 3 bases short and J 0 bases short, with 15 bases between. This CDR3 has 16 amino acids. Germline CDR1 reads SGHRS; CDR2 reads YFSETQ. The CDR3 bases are TGCGCCAGCAGCTCGATAACGGGACCCATGAACACTGAAGCTTTCTTT. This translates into CASSSITGPMNTEAFF.

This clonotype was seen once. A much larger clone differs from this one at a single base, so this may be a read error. The CDR3 DNA follows: TGTGCCAGCAGTTTAACGGGACAGGGGGTTTTAGTCTACGAGCAGCACTTC. It is translated as CASSLTGQGVLVYEQHF. The chain links TRBV28 to TRBJ2-7; TRBD1 matches 11 bases. This CDR3 is built from 17 residues. Per germline, CDR1 MDHEN and CDR2 SYDVKM.

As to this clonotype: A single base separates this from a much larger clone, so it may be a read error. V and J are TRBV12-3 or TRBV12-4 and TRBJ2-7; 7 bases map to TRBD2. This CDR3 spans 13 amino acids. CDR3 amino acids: CASSPLAEARWDF. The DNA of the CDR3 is TGTGCCAGCAGTCCGCTAGCGGAGGCCCGGTGGGACTTC.